This passage covers 13 T cell receptor beta chains from one sample sequenced in a study of T cells in Graves' hyperthyroidism and ophthalmopathy. Researchers took RNA transcripts and amplified the TCR beta CDR3 regions from them. Using the HTBI primer set, a first-round RT-PCR was run on the TCR CDR3. Each CDR3 protein gets one entry after TCRdb re-called the multiplex PCR reads with MiXCR. The sample includes fewer than 350,000 distinct CDR3 sequences, roughly 15% of them seen just once. The sequenced material came from blood. These receptors all come from a woman aged 25 to 45 with Graves' hyperthyroidism that later progressed to Graves' ophthalmopathy.

This clonotype has only a few counts. In nucleotides, the CDR3 is TGTGCCTGGAGTACCTCCTACGAGCAGTACTTC. Its protein product is CAWSTSYEQYF. The gene calls are TRBV30 and TRBJ2-7, with D uncertain. In germline, CDR1 is GTSNPN, CDR2 SVGIG (reference sequence). V lost 2 bases to trimming and J lost 0 bases, with 2 bases between them. This CDR3 is 11 amino acids long.

The chain has TRBV9 and TRBJ2-1; D gene uncertain. The CDR3 spans 14 residues. Germline V CDR1 and CDR2: SGDLS, YYNGEE. V was clipped by 3 bases and J by 7 bases, with 14 bases between them. The CDR3: CASSGGKIRNEQFF. In DNA, the CDR3 is TGTGCCAGCAGCGGTGGAAAGATCAGGAATGAGCAGTTCTTC.

In its sample, this clonotype was seen a few times. The genes are TRBV4-1 and TRBJ1-6, with D possibly being TRBD1 (6 bases). The germline V gene encodes CDR1 MGHRA and CDR2 YSYEKL. V was shortened by 5 bases and J by 7 bases, with 21 bases between the two germline ends. The CDR3 is made up of 17 amino acids. The CDR3 DNA reads TGCGCCAGCAGCTCGTGGGGGGGCGTTAGTGGGAATTCACCCCTCCACTTT. Encoded protein: CASSSWGGVSGNSPLHF.

This clonotype was recorded at least ten times. The rearrangement uses TRBV6-2 or TRBV6-3 and TRBJ2-1, with 7 nucleotides matching TRBD2. The V segment lost 3 bases and the J segment 2 bases; nucleotides outside the gene matches: 1. Germline CDR1 and CDR2: MNHEY and SVGEGT. This CDR3 contains 14 residues. The CDR3 bases are TGTGCCAGCAGTTATCTAGCGGCCTACAATGAGCAGTTCTTC. As protein: CASSYLAAYNEQFF.

This clonotype was observed at least ten times. The genes are TRBV12-3 or TRBV12-4 and TRBJ2-1; no reliable D call. The V end was cut by 6 bases, the J end by 0 bases, with 12 bases between. CDR3 length equals 15 residues. CDR3 coding DNA: TGTGCCAGCAGGGTCGCTTTCAGCTCCTACAATGAGCAGTTCTTC. This sequence encodes CASRVAFSSYNEQFF.

This clonotype was detected many times. The chain is built from TRBV5-6 and TRBJ2-7; 8 bases are shared with TRBD1. Looked up from germline, CDR1 is SGHDT and CDR2 is YYEEEE. With V trimmed by 5 bases and J by 0 bases, 4 bases remained unmatched. The CDR3 is made up of 14 amino acids. CDR3 region: CASRYRGSSYEQYF. DNA of the CDR3: TGTGCCAGCAGGTACAGGGGGAGCTCCTACGAGCAGTACTTC.

This clonotype was seen many times. The rearrangement links TRBV15 to TRBJ2-7; D is undetermined. The germline V and J ends were trimmed by 0 bases and 0 bases, with 9 bases remaining between them. The germline V gene has CDR1 LNHNV and CDR2 YYDKDF (reference sequence). There are 15 residues in the CDR3. The CDR3 region has the DNA TGTGCCACCAGCAGAGATCTGGGGTCCTCCTACGAGCAGTACTTC. Its protein is CATSRDLGSSYEQYF.

This clonotype has ten or more counts. The rearrangement uses TRBV28 and TRBJ2-1, with TRBD2 matching 12 bases. CDR1 MDHEN and CDR2 SYDVKM come from the germline V gene. The V segment lost 4 bases and the J segment 9 bases; nucleotides outside the gene matches: 7. CDR3 length: 15 residues. The DNA of the CDR3 is TGTGCCAGCAGTTATCCTAGCGGGAGGGCCCCTGAGCAGTTCTTC. The encoded protein is CASSYPSGRAPEQFF. The variable domain in full, completed from reference TRBV28 and TRBJ2-1, reads DVKVTQSSRYLVKRTGEKVFLECVQDMDHENMFWYRQDPGLGLRLIYFSYDVKMKEKGDIPEGYSVSREKKERFSLILESASTNQTSMYLCASSYPSGRAPEQFFGPGTRLTVL.

There are many counts of this clonotype. The rearrangement joins TRBV30 to TRBJ1-6, with TRBD1 matching over 8 bases. This CDR3 has 15 residues. Per the germline V gene, CDR1 is GTSNPN and CDR2 is SVGIG (reference sequence). Losses at the gene ends were 0 bases for V and 9 bases for J; bases not matched to a gene: 7. Written as DNA, the CDR3 is TGTGCCTGGAGTGTGACACGGACAGGGAGTTCACCCCTCCACTTT. Residues: CAWSVTRTGSSPLHF.

This clonotype was seen at least ten times. The chain has TRBV3-1 and TRBJ1-1; D gene unclear. The germline CDR1 and CDR2 sequences are LGHDT and YNNKEL (reference sequence). Trimming pared 4 bases from V and 5 bases from J, leaving 11 bases between. The CDR3 covers 13 residues. CDR3 sequence: CASSPLGRTEAFF. In DNA, the CDR3 is TGTGCCAGCAGCCCCCTAGGGAGGACTGAAGCTTTCTTT.

There are a few counts of this clonotype. Given a much more abundant clone one base away, this may be a read error. This sequence joins TRBV3-1 and TRBJ2-3; D may be TRBD2 (6 bases). The CDR3 is made up of 14 amino acids. Germline CDR1 and CDR2: LGHDT and YNNKEL (reference sequence). The CDR3 spells CPSSPPSGADTQYF. Written as DNA, the CDR3 is TGTCCCAGCAGCCCGCCGTCGGGGGCAGATACGCAGTATTTT.

This clonotype was seen a few times. This may stem from a read error, because a much larger clone lies one nucleotide away. The chain is built from TRBV6-1 and TRBJ2-5, with a tentative D call TRBD2 (5 bases). The CDR3 totals 16 residues. Germline V gives CDR1 MNHNS, CDR2 SASEGT. The CDR3 reads CASGEAWLAPRETQYF. The DNA of the CDR3 is TGTGCCAGCGGTGAAGCGTGGCTAGCCCCACGAGAGACCCAGTACTTC.

This clonotype occurred many times. V usage is TRBV5-1 and J usage is TRBJ2-7, with D unclear. Germline V gives CDR1 SGHRS, CDR2 YFSETQ. The CDR3 contains 12 residues. V lost 4 bases and J 3 bases, leaving 8 bases between the germline ends. CDR3 coding DNA: TGCGCCAGCAGCCCGGTGAACTACGAGCAGTACTTC. Protein product: CASSPVNYEQYF. The complete variable domain, with remaining parts taken from reference TRBV5-1 and TRBJ2-7, reads KAGVTQTPRYLIKTRGQQVTLSCSPISGHRSVSWYQQTPGQGLQFLFEYFSETQRNKGNFPGRFSGRQFSNSRSEMNVSTLELGDSALYLCASSPVNYEQYFGPGTRLTVT.